This T cell receptor (beta chain) was documented in a study of blood T cell repertoires in COVID-19. At the level of the study: Material from acute and convalescent COVID-19 was sourced from the United States, Italy and Spain. PBMCs, B-cell-depleted T cells, or T cells were the source of the cDNA or gDNA that made up the material.

In the original processing: Using reference gene primer amplification, nucleated cell counts were estimated. Libraries were prepared by immunoSEQ multiplex PCR; TCRdb keeps only in-frame clonotypes and omits some of them. The V and J calls and clone size were taken over from that table, and D and trimming were inferred from the DNA. The table has 46,000 or so clones, roughly nine tenths seen once. The CDR3 loop spans 16 amino acids. Per germline, CDR1 SGHDT and CDR2 YYEEEE. V gave up 4 bases and J gave up 8 bases, with 24 bases separating them. The rearrangement links TRBV5-6 to TRBJ1-2; maybe TRBD1 (6 bases). The TCR was taken from a man aged 60-69 years with active or convalescent COVID-19. Sequencing was performed on peripheral blood. The CDR3 loop is CASSRFDSQGGSGYTF. The CDR3 bases are TGTGCCAGCAGCCGATTCGACTCACAAGGGGGAAGCGGCTACACCTTC.